This T cell receptor beta chain was captured by sequencing in a study of T cell changes during pregnancy in multiple sclerosis (dated by TCRdb to between 2018 and 2021). About the investigation overall: The study looked at changes in the T cell repertoire across pregnancy in women with multiple sclerosis.

As encoded in the germline V gene, CDR1 is MNHNS while CDR2 is SASEGT. Trimming removed 2 bases from V and 4 bases from J, leaving 9 bases between the germline ends. Including the terminal cysteine and phenylalanine, the CDR3 comprises 14 residues. Kept here is only the CDR3 DNA, which spans 42 bases and is read in frame from base 1. The library was built by means of the immunoSEQ multiplex PCR assay. This immuneACCESS table, as held by TCRdb, lists in-frame sequences with V and J called but not all clones. Of the missing ones, under half trace to an unresolved V gene in checked studies; the others have no known cause. This sample comprises about 40,000 clones, 90% to 95% of them detected only once. The ten largest clones capture more than 1.5% of the sample. Worth noting for this clone: Its binding antigen is unknown. No qualities accompany the bases; no much larger clone lies one base away.

The source material was peripheral blood, sampled in the third trimester of pregnancy. This TCR was recovered from a female donor with multiple sclerosis, enrolled in a pregnancy study. This chain joins TRBV6-1 to TRBJ1-3; the D region possibly corresponds to TRBD1 (5 bases align). The base sequence is TGTGCCAGCAGTGAACAGGGTGCCGGAAACACCATATATTTT. This gives the protein CASSEQGAGNTIYF.